This paragraph reports one T cell receptor beta chain. Its matching antigen is unknown. Treatment specified: roughly nine-day PBMC culture with coronavirus spike peptide pools or control peptides (ViraFEST assay). Unexposed donor CD4+ T cells predated the COVID-19 pandemic, collected 2011-2018. PBMC cultures, at two million cells per well, received about 10 IU/ml IL-2 and about 10 ug/ml peptide pools. Negative selection yielded CD4+ T cells from day-10 cultures. Sequence data for DNA of cultured CD4+ T cells were generated by the Oncomine TCR Beta short-read assay. Once CD4+ T cells had been cultured, genomic DNA was extracted from them. TCRdb redid the calling of the PCR reads with MiXCR, one entry per CDR3 protein. The sample lists around 10,000 distinct CDR3 sequences, about two fifths occurring once. This entry is derived from a study of vaccination and CD4 T cells after COVID-19. Study summary: Investigators took post-vaccine samples a median roughly 72 days after dose two, within a range of 14 to 241. In culture, cells were exposed to overlapping spike peptides from SARS-CoV-2, HCoV-NL63, HCoV-OC43 and HCoV-229E.

The source is a human donor in good health. Specimen: CD4+ T cells from blood, cultured in vitro.

The DNA for the CDR3 is TGCAGTGCTAGAGACAGTTTCCAAGAGACCCAGTACTTC. This encodes CSARDSFQETQYF. This chain connects TRBV20-1 to TRBJ2-5; D gene ambiguous. The CDR3 loop spans 13 amino acids. V lost 0 bases and J 1 base, leaving 6 bases between the germline ends. Germline loops: CDR1 DFQATT, CDR2 SNEGSKA (reference sequence).